The subject of this entry is one T cell receptor (beta chain). Antigen unknown. Expansion with viral peptide pools was applied to antigen-specific CD4+ T cells by the ViraFEST assay prior to sequencing. Once cultured for about 9 days, the cells underwent separation to obtain CD4+ T cells. Recipients of the vaccine had no prior SARS-CoV-2 infection and negative nucleocapsid antibodies. The data are from a study of vaccination effects on CD4 cells after COVID-19. Method: immunoSEQ multiplex PCR; TCRdb's copy keeps in-frame clones and lacks some. The data show roughly 35,000 clones, roughly 66% seen once. Study-wide points: Healthy vaccine recipients' vaccine-induced clones were almost all SARS-CoV-2 mono-reactive.

The TCR was taken from a human donor who received a COVID-19 vaccine. Sequenced material: CD4+ T cells from PBMCs cultured with HCoV-OC43 spike peptides, taken before COVID-19 vaccination. Subset in this sample: HCoV-OC43 spike overlapping peptide pool stimulation.

The CDR3 sequence: CASSYSMPDNQPQHF. CDR3 DNA: TGTGCCAGCAGTTACTCTATGCCAGATAATCAGCCCCAGCATTTT. The rearrangement links TRBV6-5 to TRBJ1-5, with D uncertain. The CDR3 runs 15 residues. The V gene's germline CDR1 is MNHEY and CDR2 SVGAGI. The V gene lost 0 bases and the J gene lost 4 bases, with 10 bases spanning the gap.